The source of this TCR beta chain is a study of radiation and T cells in renal cell carcinoma. The V gene's germline CDR1 is MNHNS and CDR2 SASEGT. The CDR3 sequence is 13 residues long. V gave up 2 bases and J gave up 0 bases, with 4 bases separating them. General study results and limits: From baseline, blood top tumor clonotypes peaked at 2 weeks post-radiation.

The time point is: blood 4 weeks post-SBRT, at nephrectomy. Treatment in this sample: 15 Gy SBRT to primary tumor, nephrectomy 4 weeks later. Nephrectomy followed 15 Gy stereotactic body radiation by 4 weeks. Clear cell pathology was present in this patient's renal cell carcinoma. For this clone: The antigen is not known.

The method was immunoSEQ multiplex PCR; TCRdb's version includes in-frame clones alone and lacks a portion of them. The sample has tens of thousands of clones; around four fifths are singletons. Sequenced material: blood, taken from a patient whose treatment included radiotherapy and nephrectomy. The chain joins TRBV6-1 to TRBJ2-5; D is unclear. The clonotype originates from a man in his forties or fifties with renal cell carcinoma. CDR3 region: CASSEQYQETQYF. The CDR3 DNA follows: TGTGCCAGCAGTGAACAGTACCAAGAGACCCAGTACTTC.